Listed below are T cell receptor beta chains from one sample, sequenced in a study of T cell repertoires in cytomegalovirus infection. Their recognized antigens are unknown. Via MiXCR, TCRdb re-called the reads, giving one row per CDR3 protein. The repertoire consists of tens of thousands of distinct CDR3 sequences, with about 20% occurring once and the leading ten covering about 66%. Specimen: CD8+ T cells from cultured PBMCs, collected from culture after CMV antigen stimulation. These receptors all come from a human donor in good health (CMV status not recorded). Some clones in this sample may be carry-over from other donors' samples. CDR3s leave out the opening cysteine and the closing phenylalanine or tryptophan.

j_gene | v_gene | CDR3aa
TRBJ2-3 | TRBV20-1 | SVNWEVGPSTDTQY
TRBJ1-2 | TRBV6-2/TRBV6-3 | ASSSVNYGYT
TRBJ2-2 | TRBV27 | ATEPGTGNTGELF
TRBJ2-5 | TRBV9 | ASSVRGSSDETQY
TRBJ1-3 | TRBV7-8 | ASSGGGTGNTIY
TRBJ1-2 | TRBV7-9 | ASSLANRNYGYT
TRBJ1-5 | TRBV7-8 | ASSSRRGGEGQPQH
TRBJ2-1 | TRBV7-2 | ASSLRTGSYDEQF
TRBJ1-1 | TRBV7-2 | ASSPNRVTEAF
TRBJ2-5 | TRBV27 | ASSLSVSWVKETQY
TRBJ1-1 | TRBV27 | ATLGPGGYTEAF
TRBJ1-1 | TRBV11-2 | ASIDRLGAF
TRBJ2-1 | TRBV7-2 | ASSLESPRPRYNEQF
TRBJ2-3 | TRBV12-3/TRBV12-4 | ASSYGGTQY
TRBJ1-5 | TRBV4-1 | ASSQEARTGNQPQH
TRBJ2-7 | TRBV4-1 | ASSLEPGQGYEQY
TRBJ2-1 | TRBV7-2 | ASSPGNEQF
TRBJ2-7 | TRBV6-2/TRBV6-3 | ASIGQGRVSSYEQY
TRBJ1-6 | TRBV4-1 | ASSQTDYNSPLH
TRBJ2-4 | TRBV9 | ASSAQTGSEKNSQY
TRBJ2-7 | TRBV6-1 | ASSEDYADRAGEQY
TRBJ2-5 | TRBV7-6 | ASSLPWTGDQETQY
TRBJ1-1 | TRBV6-6 | ASSNSRGNTEAF
TRBJ2-4 | TRBV7-2 | ASRLEAVAKNIQY
TRBJ1-2 | TRBV7-2 | ASSLGDRAQWGYGYT
TRBJ2-1 | TRBV12-3/TRBV12-4 | ASRLYSGGKGNEQF
TRBJ1-5 | TRBV2 | ASSDPRTGNQPQH
TRBJ1-1 | TRBV6-2/TRBV6-3 | ASSYPMDFPNTEAF
TRBJ1-2 | TRBV7-2 | ASSARDRGLLYGYT
TRBJ2-7 | TRBV29-1 | SAFDYEQY
TRBJ1-1 | TRBV19 | ASSTLDRNTEAF
TRBJ1-1 | TRBV7-9 | ASSLGQGPMNTEAF
TRBJ2-1 | TRBV19 | ASSLAGGSEQF
TRBJ1-2 | TRBV7-6 | ASSDSWTGANGYT
TRBJ1-2 | TRBV11-2 | ASSFRRAGELYGYT